The 22 T cell receptor beta chains presented below share a single source sample, sequenced in a study of shared clonotypes between healthy human individuals. Clones were sequenced by immunoSEQ multiplex PCR, and TCRdb holds only the in-frame ones, with some missing. The sample lists some 510,000 clones, less than 85% seen once, with approximately 12% in the top ten. The sample consisted of PBMCs. The source is a woman in her 40s in good health. Some clones in this sample may be carry-over from other donors' samples.

The J gene is TRBJ1-1, the V gene TRBV6-5, with 7 bases lining up with TRBD1. Trimming cost V 0 bases and J 4 bases; bases outside gene matches: 2. Germline V gene data show CDR1 as MNHEY and CDR2 as SVGAGI. The CDR3 has 14 amino acids. CDR3 DNA: TGTGCCAGCAGTTACTCCGACAGGGCCACTGAAGCTTTCTTT. Protein product: CASSYSDRATEAFF.

This chain links TRBV10-3 with TRBJ1-1; no reliable D call. Trimming removed 5 bases at V and 1 base at J, with 5 bases between. CDR1 is ENHRY, CDR2 SYGVKD, per germline. The CDR3 extends over 12 amino acids. CDR3 sequence reads: CAISRKNTEAFF. In nucleotides, the CDR3 is TGTGCCATCAGTCGGAAGAACACTGAAGCTTTCTTT.

This clone was counted ten times or more. In DNA, the CDR3 is TGTGCCAGCAGCTTTTTAGCGGGACGAAGCCTAGGGAACTACGAGCAGTACTTC. Its protein product is CASSFLAGRSLGNYEQYF. V and J are TRBV7-3 and TRBJ2-7, with 8 bases that match TRBD2. Germline loops: CDR1 SGHTA, CDR2 FQGTGA. The junction had 16 bases not matched to a gene; V was cut back by 3 bases and J by 3 bases. The length of the CDR3 is 18 residues.

The chain employs TRBV19 and TRBJ1-5; TRBD1 is a possible D gene (6 bases). V lost 9 bases and J 0 bases, leaving 21 bases between the germline ends. The CDR3 length is 17 residues. Germline-derived CDR1 and CDR2 are LNHDA and SQIVND (reference sequence). The CDR3 sequence is CASHPGWGADSNQPQHF. The CDR3 bases are TGTGCCAGCCATCCAGGGTGGGGGGCGGATAGCAATCAGCCCCAGCATTTT.

The count of this clone is one. V and J are TRBV27 and TRBJ1-2; 8 positions agree with TRBD1. This CDR3 has 15 amino acids. J was trimmed by 8 bases and V by 5 bases; bases with no gene match: 13. Germline-derived CDR1 and CDR2 are MNHEY and SMNVEV (reference sequence). The CDR3 DNA reads TGTGCCAGCAGTCACCACGGTGGACAGGGTGGAGGCTACACCTTC. This codes for CASSHHGGQGGGYTF.

This sequence joins TRBV19 and TRBJ2-7; D might be TRBD1 or TRBD2, each matching 5 bases. There are 15 residues in the CDR3. Germline CDR1 reads LNHDA; CDR2 reads SQIVND (reference sequence). V gave up 4 bases and J gave up 7 bases, with 20 bases separating them. DNA of the CDR3: TGTGCCAGTAGTACCTGGGACGGCGGCCTTCGGGAGCAGTACTTC. This translates into CASSTWDGGLREQYF.

This chain links TRBV10-3 with TRBJ2-7, with 15 bases fitting TRBD2. Germline V gene data show CDR1 as ENHRY and CDR2 as SYGVKD. The CDR3 is made up of 16 amino acids. J gave up 3 bases and V 2 bases, and 2 bases lay outside the gene matches. DNA of the CDR3: TGTGCCATCAGTGAGGCGGGACTAGCGGGAGGCTACGAGCAGTACTTC. This gives the protein CAISEAGLAGGYEQYF.

V is TRBV28 and J is TRBJ2-5, with D possibly TRBD2 on 7 matching bases. V gave up 10 bases and J gave up 2 bases, with 20 bases separating them. CDR3 length equals 15 residues. Germline V gene data show CDR1 as MDHEN and CDR2 as SYDVKM. The CDR3 protein is CATLGAGEIQETQYF. In DNA form, the CDR3 reads TGTGCCACCCTGGGGGCGGGAGAGATACAAGAGACCCAGTACTTC.

The gene calls are TRBV11-1 and TRBJ1-3; D not resolved. Trimming pared 5 bases from V and 5 bases from J, leaving 10 bases between. The CDR3 spans 13 residues. Looked up from germline, CDR1 is SGHAT and CDR2 is FQDESV (reference sequence). The CDR3 DNA reads as TGTGCCAGCAGCGCTATAGAGAGAAACACCATATATTTT. It specifies CASSAIERNTIYF.

This sequence joins TRBV11-3 and TRBJ2-7; TRBD2 aligns across 7 bases. This CDR3 region has 15 residues. Germline CDR1 is SGHNT and CDR2 is YENEEA. V was pared by 1 base and J by 5 bases, with 8 bases of the junction left unmatched. The CDR3 DNA follows: TGTGCCAGCAGCTTAGCCTGGGGGGGTCACCACGAGCAGTACTTC. Translating it yields CASSLAWGGHHEQYF.

The genes are TRBV7-8 and TRBJ2-5; D unresolved. Trimming shortened V by 5 bases and J by 0 bases, and 10 bases separated the two germline ends. The CDR3 sequence is 14 residues long. The germline CDR1 and CDR2 sequences are SGHVS and FQNEAQ. The CDR3 DNA follows: TGTGCCAGCAGCCCTCGGACGGACCAAGAGACCCAGTACTTC. Its protein product is CASSPRTDQETQYF.

DNA of the CDR3: TGTGCCAGCAGCTTAGACCAGGTTAACACCGGGGAGCTGTTTTTT. Residues: CASSLDQVNTGELFF. The V gene is TRBV7-9, the J gene TRBJ2-2; no clear D. From germline, CDR1 is SEHNR and CDR2 FQNEAQ (reference sequence). CDR3 size: 15 residues. V lost 1 base to trimming and J lost 2 bases, with 8 bases between them.

V gene TRBV19 combines with J gene TRBJ2-3, with TRBD2 identical over 10 bases. V lost 2 bases and J lost 0; bases outside the gene matches: 17. CDR1 is LNHDA, CDR2 SQIVND, per germline (reference sequence). CDR3 size: 21 residues. Here the CDR3 reads CASSIRRGELAGPPSTDTQYF. The CDR3 DNA sequence: TGTGCCAGTAGTATACGGCGAGGGGAACTAGCGGGACCTCCTAGCACAGATACGCAGTATTTT.

The chain is built from TRBV18 and TRBJ1-4, with D unresolved. Trimming took 3 bases from V and 2 from J, leaving 7 bases between them. This CDR3 comprises 14 residues. Germline V gene sequence: CDR1 KGHSH, CDR2 LQKENI. Here the CDR3 DNA reads TGTGCCAGCTCACCTGGGAGTACTAATGAAAAACTGTTTTTT. Protein product: CASSPGSTNEKLFF.

J is TRBJ1-6 and V is TRBV7-9; TRBD1 matches 12 bases. This CDR3 is built from 15 residues. Germline V gives CDR1 SEHNR, CDR2 FQNEAQ (reference sequence). The junction had 4 bases not matched to a gene; V was cut back by 6 bases and J by 7 bases. The CDR3 sequence is CASRTGTGGNSPLHF. The CDR3 DNA reads TGTGCCAGCAGAACCGGGACAGGGGGCAATTCACCCCTCCACTTT.

The chain combines TRBV28 with TRBJ2-5; the match to TRBD1 covers 8 bases. V dropped 8 bases and J dropped 5; count of bases not matched to a gene: 13. Germline lookup yields CDR1 MDHEN and CDR2 SYDVKM. The CDR3 is made up of 15 amino acids. The CDR3 loop is CASSPLAGGSETQYF. The CDR3, as DNA: TGTGCCAGCTCCCCTCTGGCAGGGGGCAGCGAGACCCAGTACTTC.

The rearrangement uses TRBV7-2 and TRBJ2-1; the match to TRBD1 covers 7 bases. The V segment lost 4 bases and the J segment 3 bases; nucleotides outside the gene matches: 9. Germline CDR1 SGHTA, CDR2 FQGNSA. The CDR3 contains 16 residues. The chain's CDR3 is CASSSLFRGNYNEQFF. DNA of the CDR3: TGTGCCAGCAGCTCGCTCTTCAGGGGGAACTACAATGAGCAGTTCTTC.

This clone occurred a few times. This chain joins TRBV25-1 and TRBJ2-1; 9 bases align to TRBD1. This CDR3 is 15 amino acids long. Trimming removed 5 bases from V and 7 bases from J; junction bases left unmatched: 9. Germline-derived CDR1 and CDR2 are MGHDK and SYGVNS. The CDR3: CASSKQGQGSNEQFF. The DNA for the CDR3 is TGTGCCAGCAGTAAACAGGGACAGGGATCGAATGAGCAGTTCTTC.

This clone is termed large (0.1 to 1%). V is TRBV2 and J is TRBJ1-4; possible D gene TRBD1, 5 bases. Germline CDR1 SNHLY, CDR2 FYNNEI. CDR3 size: 11 residues. The ends were cut back, 9 bases at V and 6 bases at J, with 8 bases in the middle. The DNA of the CDR3 is TGTGCCAGTCAGGGTTATGAAAAACTGTTTTTT. Translating gives CASQGYEKLFF.

This chain uses TRBV6-1 with TRBJ2-7; 10 bases map to TRBD1. With 4 bases clipped from V and 1 base from J, the junction kept 10 bases outside the gene matches. Germline V gives CDR1 MNHNS, CDR2 SASEGT. There are 17 residues in the CDR3. DNA of the CDR3: TGTGCCAGCAGTGCGCCGACAGGGGGCGCCGGGTCCTACGAGCAGTACTTC. Translation: CASSAPTGGAGSYEQYF.

The chain uses TRBV6-1 and TRBJ2-7; either TRBD1 or TRBD2 may supply D (5 bases each). With 1 base removed from V and 9 bases from J, the gap between germline ends came to 16 bases. This CDR3 is 14 amino acids long. The germline V gene has CDR1 MNHNS and CDR2 SASEGT. CDR3: CASSEDGAWSMQYF. CDR3 DNA: TGTGCCAGCAGTGAAGACGGGGCATGGTCCATGCAGTACTTC.

This clone was counted a few times. The genes are TRBV29-1 and TRBJ1-1; 8 bases align to TRBD1. This CDR3 is 13 amino acids long. Germline CDR1 SQVTM, CDR2 ANQGSEA. The ends lost 6 bases at V and 0 bases at J; junction bases unmatched: 3. The chain's CDR3 is CSVRGRMNTEAFF. CDR3 in DNA: TGCAGCGTCAGGGGGCGGATGAACACTGAAGCTTTCTTT.